This TCR beta chain was sequenced in a study of cytomegalovirus exposure and HLA in healthy donors. General study findings and limits: For most TCR beta V segments, an earlier analysis put the productive rate at about 87% or about 30% of the time. In a later analysis, TCR beta V- and J-gene trimming showed a link to a missense DCLRE1C variant.

Primers for the PCR totalled 60 Vbeta and 13 Jbeta. Method: immunoSEQ multiplex PCR; TCRdb's copy keeps in-frame clones and lacks some. The sample consists of some 140,000 clones, roughly 77% of them appearing once. As for this clone: Its antigen is not known.

The material sequenced was PBMCs. The receptor's source is a female donor in good health and CMV-seronegative.

CDR3 loop: CASSIGSGEYEQYF. The CDR3 DNA follows: TGTGCCAGTAGTATCGGGTCGGGGGAGTACGAGCAGTACTTC. The chain is built from TRBV19 and TRBJ2-7; D may be TRBD2 (6 bases). CDR3 length equals 14 residues. The V end was cut by 3 bases, the J end by 4 bases, with 13 bases between. Germline-derived CDR1 and CDR2 are LNHDA and SQIVND (reference sequence).